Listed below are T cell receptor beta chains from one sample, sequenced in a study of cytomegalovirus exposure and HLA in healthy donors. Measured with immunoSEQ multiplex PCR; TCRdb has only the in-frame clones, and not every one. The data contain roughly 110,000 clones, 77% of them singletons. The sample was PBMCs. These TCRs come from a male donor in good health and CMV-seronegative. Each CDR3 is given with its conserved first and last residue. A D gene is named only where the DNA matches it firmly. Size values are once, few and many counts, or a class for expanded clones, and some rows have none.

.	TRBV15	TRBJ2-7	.	CATSREGGAGVGYEQYF	TGTGCCACCAGCAGAGAGGGGGGGGCGGGAGTCGGCTACGAGCAGTACTTC
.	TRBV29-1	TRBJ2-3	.	CSVIQGMYTDTQYF	TGCAGCGTTATACAGGGAATGTACACAGATACGCAGTATTTT
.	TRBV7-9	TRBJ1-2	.	CASSHPGDSSGYTF	TGTGCCAGCAGTCACCCAGGGGATAGTAGTGGCTACACCTTC
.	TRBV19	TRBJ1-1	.	CASSFDGGGNTEAFF	TGTGCCAGTAGTTTTGACGGCGGAGGGAACACTGAAGCTTTCTTT
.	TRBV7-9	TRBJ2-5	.	CASSLLRGRETQYF	TGTGCCAGCAGCTTATTAAGGGGCCGAGAGACCCAGTACTTC
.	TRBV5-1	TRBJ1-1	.	CASSRGGTEAFF	TGCGCCAGCAGCAGGGGGGGGACTGAAGCTTTCTTT
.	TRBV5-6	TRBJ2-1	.	CASSLGALAGEQFF	TGTGCCAGCAGCTTGGGTGCTCTAGCCGGGGAGCAGTTCTTC
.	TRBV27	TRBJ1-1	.	CASSHPGGLNTEAFF	TGTGCCAGCAGTCACCCGGGGGGATTGAACACTGAAGCTTTCTTT
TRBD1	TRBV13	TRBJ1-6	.	CASSSTGGASPLHF	TGTGCCAGCAGCTCAACAGGGGGCGCATCACCCCTCCACTTT
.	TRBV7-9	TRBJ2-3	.	CASSSGGTDTQYF	TGTGCCAGCAGCTCGGGGGGCACAGATACGCAGTATTTT
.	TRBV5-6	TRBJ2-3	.	CASSLASTITDTQYF	TGTGCCAGCAGCTTGGCCAGCACTATCACAGATACGCAGTATTTT
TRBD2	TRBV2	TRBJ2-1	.	CASSGGRVDNEQFF	TGTGCCAGCAGTGGTGGGAGGGTAGACAATGAGCAGTTCTTC
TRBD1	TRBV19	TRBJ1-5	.	CASSLPTDRGNQPQHF	TGTGCCAGTAGTCTCCCGACGGACAGGGGAAATCAGCCCCAGCATTTT
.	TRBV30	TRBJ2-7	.	CAWADTYHEQYF	TGTGCCTGGGCGGACACTTACCACGAGCAGTACTTC
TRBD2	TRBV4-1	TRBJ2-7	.	CASSHGGLAGGGAGPSYEQYF	TGCGCCAGCAGCCATGGGGGACTAGCGGGAGGTGGTGCCGGGCCCTCCTACGAGCAGTACTTC
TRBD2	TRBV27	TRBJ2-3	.	CASSLRGLAGVRADTQYF	TGTGCCAGCAGTTTAAGAGGCCTAGCGGGAGTAAGGGCAGATACGCAGTATTTT
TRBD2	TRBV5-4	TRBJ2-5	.	CASSLGGGRTRGPGETQYF	TGTGCCAGCAGCTTGGGGGGAGGGCGGACTAGGGGCCCGGGAGAGACCCAGTACTTC
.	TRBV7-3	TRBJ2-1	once	CASSLDRPNEQFF	TGTGCCAGCAGCTTAGACAGGCCCAATGAGCAGTTCTTC
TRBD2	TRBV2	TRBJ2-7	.	CASSGTSGLYEQYF	TGTGCCAGCAGTGGGACTAGCGGACTGTACGAGCAGTACTTC
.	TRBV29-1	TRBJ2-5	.	CSVLPTSRVQETQYF	TGCAGCGTGCTACCGACTAGTAGGGTACAAGAGACCCAGTACTTC
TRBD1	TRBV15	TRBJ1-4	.	CATSRKGTANEKLFF	TGTGCCACCAGCAGGAAGGGGACAGCTAATGAAAAACTGTTTTTT
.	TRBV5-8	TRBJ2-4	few	CASSPGQNLAKNIQYF	TGTGCCAGCAGCCCCGGACAGAATTTAGCCAAAAACATTCAGTACTTC
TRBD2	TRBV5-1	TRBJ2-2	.	CASRLALNTGELFF	TGCGCCAGCAGACTAGCGTTGAACACCGGGGAGCTGTTTTTT
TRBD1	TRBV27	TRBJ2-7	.	CASSLGAGGIYEQYF	TGTGCCAGCAGTTTAGGGGCAGGGGGAATCTACGAGCAGTACTTC
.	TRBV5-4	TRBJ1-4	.	CASSVLLGEKLFF	TGTGCCAGCAGCGTATTGCTCGGTGAAAAACTGTTTTTT
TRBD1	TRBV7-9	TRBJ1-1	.	CASSRLGQLGTEAFF	TGTGCCAGCAGCCGTTTGGGACAGTTGGGGACTGAAGCTTTCTTT
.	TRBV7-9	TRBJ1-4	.	CASSPSRPTNEKLFF	TGTGCCAGCAGCCCGTCGAGGCCAACTAATGAAAAACTGTTTTTT
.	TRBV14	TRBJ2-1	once	CASSLVASVNEQFF	TGTGCCAGCAGCCTTGTCGCTAGCGTCAATGAGCAGTTCTTC
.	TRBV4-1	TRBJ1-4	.	CASSARPGGNEKLFF	TGCGCCAGCAGCGCCCGGCCGGGGGGTAATGAAAAACTGTTTTTT
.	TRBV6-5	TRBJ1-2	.	CASSYSRTGGNYGYTF	TGTGCCAGCAGTTACTCGAGGACGGGGGGTAACTATGGCTACACCTTC
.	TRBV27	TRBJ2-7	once	CASSVRQSPYYEQYF	TGTGCCAGCAGTGTCCGACAGAGCCCCTACTACGAGCAGTACTTC
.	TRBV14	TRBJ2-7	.	CASTRTEGHEQYF	TGTGCCAGCACTAGAACCGAAGGTCACGAGCAGTACTTC
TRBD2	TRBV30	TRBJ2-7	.	CALSGTSYEQYF	TGTGCCTTATCCGGGACTAGCTACGAGCAGTACTTC
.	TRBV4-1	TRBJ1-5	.	CASSQAGLRQPQHF	TGCGCCAGCAGCCAAGCGGGGTTAAGGCAGCCCCAGCATTTT
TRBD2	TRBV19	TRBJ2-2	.	CASKGLADTGELFF	TGTGCCAGTAAAGGACTAGCGGACACCGGGGAGCTGTTTTTT
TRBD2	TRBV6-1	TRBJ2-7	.	CASDKREGLYEQYF	TGTGCCAGCGATAAGCGGGAGGGCCTTTACGAGCAGTACTTC
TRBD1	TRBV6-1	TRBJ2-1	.	CASRTTGNNEQFF	TGTGCCAGCAGGACGACAGGGAACAATGAGCAGTTCTTC
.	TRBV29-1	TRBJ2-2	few	CSVVGARLGSTGELFF	TGCAGCGTTGTAGGAGCGCGACTAGGATCCACCGGGGAGCTGTTTTTT
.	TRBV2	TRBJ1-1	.	CASTMTGTNTEAFF	TGTGCCAGCACCATGACAGGAACGAACACTGAAGCTTTCTTT
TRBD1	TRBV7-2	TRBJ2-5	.	CASSATTGSKTQYF	TGTGCCAGCAGCGCCACGACAGGGTCGAAGACCCAGTACTTC
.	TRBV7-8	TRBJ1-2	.	CASSRGGGRHYGYTF	TGTGCCAGCAGCCGGGGCGGGGGGCGGCACTATGGCTACACCTTC
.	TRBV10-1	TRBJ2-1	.	CASGGVSYNEQFF	TGCGCCAGCGGAGGGGTCTCCTACAATGAGCAGTTCTTC
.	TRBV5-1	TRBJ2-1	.	CASSLGQANEQFF	TGCGCCAGCAGCTTGGGACAGGCTAATGAGCAGTTCTTC
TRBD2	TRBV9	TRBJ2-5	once	CASPGTSGRGCEGETQYF	TGTGCCAGCCCCGGGACTAGCGGGAGGGGATGTGAGGGAGAGACCCAGTACTTC
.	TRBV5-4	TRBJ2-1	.	CASSSPRNEQFF	TGTGCCAGCAGCTCCCCTCGGAATGAGCAGTTCTTC
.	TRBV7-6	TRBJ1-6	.	CASSLESGSPLHF	TGTGCCAGCAGCTTAGAATCGGGATCACCCCTCCACTTT
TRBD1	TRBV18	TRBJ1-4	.	CASSPGGGDEKLFF	TGTGCCAGCTCTCCAGGGGGCGGAGATGAAAAACTGTTTTTT
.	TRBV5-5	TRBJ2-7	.	CASTPYVSYEQYF	TGTGCCAGCACCCCTTATGTGTCCTACGAGCAGTACTTC
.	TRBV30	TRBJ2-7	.	CAWITGRVFAEQYF	TGTGCCTGGATTACGGGCAGGGTCTTCGCCGAGCAGTACTTC